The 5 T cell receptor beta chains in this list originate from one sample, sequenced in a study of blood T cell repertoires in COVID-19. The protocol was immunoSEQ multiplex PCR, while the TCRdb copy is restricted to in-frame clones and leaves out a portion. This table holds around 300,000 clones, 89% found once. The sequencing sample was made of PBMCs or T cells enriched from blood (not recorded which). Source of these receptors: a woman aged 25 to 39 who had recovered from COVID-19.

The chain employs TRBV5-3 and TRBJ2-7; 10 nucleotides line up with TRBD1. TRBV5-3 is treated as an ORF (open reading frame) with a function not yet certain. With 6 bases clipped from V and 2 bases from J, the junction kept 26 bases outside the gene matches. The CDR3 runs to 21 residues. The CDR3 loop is CARTAFEGDRGRGCSPYEQYF. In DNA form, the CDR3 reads TGTGCCAGAACCGCGTTCGAGGGGGACAGGGGAAGGGGCTGCAGCCCCTACGAGCAGTACTTC.

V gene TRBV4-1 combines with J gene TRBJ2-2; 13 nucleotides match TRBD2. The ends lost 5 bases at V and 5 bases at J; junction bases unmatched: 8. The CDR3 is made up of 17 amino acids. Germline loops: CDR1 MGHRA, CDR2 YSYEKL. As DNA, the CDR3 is TGCGCCAGCAGCACCCGGACTAGCGGGAGATTTACCGGGGAGCTGTTTTTT. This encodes CASSTRTSGRFTGELFF.

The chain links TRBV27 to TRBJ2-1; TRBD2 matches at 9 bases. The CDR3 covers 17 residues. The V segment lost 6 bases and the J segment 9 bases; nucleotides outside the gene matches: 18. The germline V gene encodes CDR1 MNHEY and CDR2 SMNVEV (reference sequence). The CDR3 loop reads CASSRTSDGVRSAEQFF. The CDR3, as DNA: TGTGCCAGCAGCCGGACTAGCGACGGCGTCCGGTCAGCTGAGCAGTTCTTC.

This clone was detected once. CDR3 region: CASSDSEGAHGSYNEQFF. CDR3 in DNA: TGTGCCAGCAGTGACTCGGAAGGGGCTCACGGCTCCTACAATGAGCAGTTCTTC. The chain carries TRBV6-4 and TRBJ2-1, with a tentative D call TRBD1 (5 bases). The CDR3 is made up of 18 amino acids. Trimming removed 0 bases from V and 0 bases from J, with 15 bases in between. The germline V gene encodes CDR1 MRHNA and CDR2 SNTAGT.

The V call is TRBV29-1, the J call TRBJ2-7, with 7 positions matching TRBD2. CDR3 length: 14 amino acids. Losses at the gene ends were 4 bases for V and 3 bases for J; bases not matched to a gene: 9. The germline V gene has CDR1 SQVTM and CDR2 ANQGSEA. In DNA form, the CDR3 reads TGCAGCGTTGGGGGGGAGGGCGACTACTACGAGCAGTACTTC. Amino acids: CSVGGEGDYYEQYF.